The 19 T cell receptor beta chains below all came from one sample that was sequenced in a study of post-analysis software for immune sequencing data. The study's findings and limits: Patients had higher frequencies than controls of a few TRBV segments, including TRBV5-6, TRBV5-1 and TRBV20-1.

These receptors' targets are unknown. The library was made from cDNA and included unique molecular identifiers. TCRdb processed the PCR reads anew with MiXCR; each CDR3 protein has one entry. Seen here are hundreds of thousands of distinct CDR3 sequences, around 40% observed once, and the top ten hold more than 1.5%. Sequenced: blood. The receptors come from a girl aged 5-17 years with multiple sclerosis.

CDR3 bases: TGTGCCAGCAGCGCGGACAGTGTAGCTCAAGAGACCCAGTACTTC. Protein sequence: CASSADSVAQETQYF. The chain joins TRBV9 to TRBJ2-5; D may be TRBD1 (6 bases). CDR1 is SGDLS, CDR2 YYNGEE, per germline. The CDR3 has 15 residues. V lost 3 bases and J lost 2, with 14 bases in between.

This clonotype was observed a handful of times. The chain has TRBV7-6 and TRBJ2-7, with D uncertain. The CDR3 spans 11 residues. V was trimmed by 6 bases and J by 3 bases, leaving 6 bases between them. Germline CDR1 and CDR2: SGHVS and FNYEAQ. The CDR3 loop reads CASSTNYEQYF. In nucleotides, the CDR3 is TGTGCCAGCAGTACTAACTACGAGCAGTACTTC.

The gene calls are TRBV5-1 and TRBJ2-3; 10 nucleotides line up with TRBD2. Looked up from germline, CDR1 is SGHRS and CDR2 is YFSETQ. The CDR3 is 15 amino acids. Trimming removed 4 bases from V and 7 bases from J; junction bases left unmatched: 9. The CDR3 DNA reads TGCGCCAGCAGCGGCGGGACTAGCGCCGCAAATACGCAGTATTTT. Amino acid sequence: CASSGGTSAANTQYF.

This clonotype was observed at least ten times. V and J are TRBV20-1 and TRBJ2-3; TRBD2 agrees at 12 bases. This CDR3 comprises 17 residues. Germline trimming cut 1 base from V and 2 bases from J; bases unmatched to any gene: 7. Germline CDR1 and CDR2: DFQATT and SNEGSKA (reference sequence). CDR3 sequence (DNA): TGCAGTGCTAGAGTGGCTAGCGGGAGGGAGGACACAGATACGCAGTATTTT. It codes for CSARVASGREDTDTQYF.

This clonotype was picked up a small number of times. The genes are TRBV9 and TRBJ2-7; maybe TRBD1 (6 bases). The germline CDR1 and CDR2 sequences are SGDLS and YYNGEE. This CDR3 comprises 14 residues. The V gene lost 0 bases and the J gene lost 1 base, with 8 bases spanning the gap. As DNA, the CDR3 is TGTGCCAGCAGCGTAGCGGACAGATCCTACGAGCAGTACTTC. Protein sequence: CASSVADRSYEQYF.

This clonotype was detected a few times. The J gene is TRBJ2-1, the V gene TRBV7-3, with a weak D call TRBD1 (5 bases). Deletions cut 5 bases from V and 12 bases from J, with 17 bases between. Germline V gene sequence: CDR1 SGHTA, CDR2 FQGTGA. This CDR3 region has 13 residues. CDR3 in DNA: TGTGCCAGCAGCCCCACGGGTTTGCAGGGGCAGTTCTTC. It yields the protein CASSPTGLQGQFF.

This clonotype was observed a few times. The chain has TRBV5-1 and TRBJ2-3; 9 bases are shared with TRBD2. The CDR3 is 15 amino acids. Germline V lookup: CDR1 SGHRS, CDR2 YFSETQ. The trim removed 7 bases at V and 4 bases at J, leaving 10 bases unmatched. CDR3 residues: CASGSAGGKSDTQYF. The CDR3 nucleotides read TGCGCCAGCGGTTCAGCGGGAGGAAAGTCAGATACGCAGTATTTT.

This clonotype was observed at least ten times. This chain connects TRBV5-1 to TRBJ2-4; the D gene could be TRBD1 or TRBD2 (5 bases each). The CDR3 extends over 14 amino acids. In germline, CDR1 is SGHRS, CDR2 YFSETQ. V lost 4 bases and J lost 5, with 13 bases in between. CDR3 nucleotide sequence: TGCGCCAGCAGCCCGGGACCGCCAGAAAACATTCAGTACTTC. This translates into CASSPGPPENIQYF.

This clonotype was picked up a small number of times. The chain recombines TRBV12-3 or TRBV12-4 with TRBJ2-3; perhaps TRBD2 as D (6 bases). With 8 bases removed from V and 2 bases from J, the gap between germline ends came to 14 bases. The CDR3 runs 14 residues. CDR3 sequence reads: CASGRDSSTDTQYF. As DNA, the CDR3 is TGTGCCAGCGGCCGGGACTCCTCCACAGATACGCAGTATTTT.

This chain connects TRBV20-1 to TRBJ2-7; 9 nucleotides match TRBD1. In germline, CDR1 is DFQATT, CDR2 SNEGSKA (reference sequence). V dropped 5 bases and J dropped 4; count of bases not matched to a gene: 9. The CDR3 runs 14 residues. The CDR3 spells CSAQTGTGSYEQYF. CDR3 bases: TGCAGTGCTCAAACCGGGACAGGGTCGTACGAGCAGTACTTC.

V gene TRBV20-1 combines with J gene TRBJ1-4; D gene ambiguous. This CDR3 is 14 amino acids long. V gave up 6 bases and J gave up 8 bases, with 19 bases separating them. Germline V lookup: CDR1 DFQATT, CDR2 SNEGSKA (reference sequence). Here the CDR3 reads CSALNPGLNEKLFF. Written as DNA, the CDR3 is TGCAGTGCCTTAAATCCGGGATTAAACGAAAAACTGTTTTTT.

CDR3 nucleotides: TGCGCCAGCACATGGACCCAAATGAGTGAAAAACTGTTTTTT. It is translated as CASTWTQMSEKLFF. The chain uses TRBV5-1 and TRBJ1-4; no clear D. V was pared by 6 bases and J by 7 bases, with 16 bases between. Germline V CDR1 and CDR2: SGHRS, YFSETQ. The CDR3 length is 14 residues.

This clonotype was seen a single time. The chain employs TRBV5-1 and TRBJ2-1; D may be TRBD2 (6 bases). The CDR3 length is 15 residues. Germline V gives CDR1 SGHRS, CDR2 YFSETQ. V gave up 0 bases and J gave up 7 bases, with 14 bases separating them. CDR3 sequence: CASSLALLAGNEQFF. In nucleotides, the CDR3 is TGCGCCAGCAGCTTGGCCCTACTAGCCGGGAATGAGCAGTTCTTC.

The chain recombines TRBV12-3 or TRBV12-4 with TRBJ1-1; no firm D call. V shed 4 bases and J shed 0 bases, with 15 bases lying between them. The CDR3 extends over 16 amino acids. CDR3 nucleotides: TGTGCCAGCAGTTCTACGCCTCGAGAGATGAACACTGAAGCTTTCTTT. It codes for CASSSTPREMNTEAFF.

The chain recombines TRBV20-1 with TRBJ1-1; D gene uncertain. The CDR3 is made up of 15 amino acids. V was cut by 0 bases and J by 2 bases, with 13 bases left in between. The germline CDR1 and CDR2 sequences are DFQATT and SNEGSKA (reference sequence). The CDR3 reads CSARDLSRYNTEAFF. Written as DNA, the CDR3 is TGCAGTGCTAGAGATCTATCCAGGTATAACACTGAAGCTTTCTTT.

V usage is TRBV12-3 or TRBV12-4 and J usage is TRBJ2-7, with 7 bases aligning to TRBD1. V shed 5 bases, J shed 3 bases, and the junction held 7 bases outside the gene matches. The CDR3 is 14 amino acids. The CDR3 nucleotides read TGTGCCAGCAGTCTAGGACAGGCCGACTACGAGCAGTACTTC. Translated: CASSLGQADYEQYF.

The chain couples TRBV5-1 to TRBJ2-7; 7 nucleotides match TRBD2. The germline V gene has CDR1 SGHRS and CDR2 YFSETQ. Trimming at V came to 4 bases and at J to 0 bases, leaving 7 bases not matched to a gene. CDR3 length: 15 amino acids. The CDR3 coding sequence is TGCGCCAGCAGCCTCTCGCGGGGGAGCTCCTACGAGCAGTACTTC. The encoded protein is CASSLSRGSSYEQYF.

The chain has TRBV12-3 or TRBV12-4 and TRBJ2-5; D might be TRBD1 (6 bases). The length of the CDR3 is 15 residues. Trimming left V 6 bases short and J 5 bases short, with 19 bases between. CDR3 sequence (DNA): TGTGCCAGCAGCCGCAGGACAGTCCTAATGGAGACCCAGTACTTC. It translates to CASSRRTVLMETQYF.

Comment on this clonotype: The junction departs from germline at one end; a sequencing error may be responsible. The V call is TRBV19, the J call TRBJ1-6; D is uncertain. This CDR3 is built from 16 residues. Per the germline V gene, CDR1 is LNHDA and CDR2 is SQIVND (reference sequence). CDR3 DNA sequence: TGTGCCAGTAGTATACCTACGGATCCTCAGTATTCACCCCTCTACTTT. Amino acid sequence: CASSIPTDPQYSPLYF.